These 6 T cell receptor beta chains originate from one sample sequenced in a study of graft-versus-host responses after intestinal transplantation. TCRdb keeps only in-frame clones here, not all; method: immunoSEQ multiplex PCR. The repertoire holds fewer than 65,000 clones, with roughly nine tenths as singletons. No antigen has been assigned to these receptors. The sequencing used unstimulated CD4+ T cells sorted from spleen or lymph node cells, collected before transplant. These receptors were obtained from a human donor who was the organ donor for an intestinal transplant.

In DNA form, the CDR3 reads TGCGCCAGCAGCCCGAACTACAGGGTAGGGAGCACAGATACGCAGTATTTT. Residues: CASSPNYRVGSTDTQYF. The chain is built from TRBV5-1 and TRBJ2-3, with D possibly TRBD1 on 6 matching bases. In germline, CDR1 is SGHRS, CDR2 YFSETQ. This CDR3 comprises 17 residues. V was cut by 4 bases and J by 0 bases, with 18 bases left in between.

This chain uses TRBV5-8 with TRBJ1-1, with a tentative D call TRBD1 (5 bases). CDR1 is SGHTS and CDR2 is YDEGEE in the germline V gene. The CDR3 consists of 14 residues. Trimming cost V 4 bases and J 1 base, with 11 bases left between them. The CDR3 reads CASSPQGQNTEAFF. The CDR3 DNA sequence: TGTGCCAGCAGCCCCCAAGGACAGAACACTGAAGCTTTCTTT.

The chain employs TRBV5-6 and TRBJ1-1; tentative D call: TRBD1 (5 bases). Between the trimmed V and J ends, which lost 1 base and 0 bases, there was a span of 13 bases. From germline, CDR1 is SGHDT and CDR2 YYEEEE. The CDR3 spans 16 residues. The CDR3 region is CASSLLGPLMNTEAFF. The CDR3 coding sequence is TGTGCCAGCAGCTTGCTGGGGCCCTTAATGAACACTGAAGCTTTCTTT. Complete variable domain (other parts from reference TRBV5-6 and TRBJ1-1): DAGVTQSPTHLIKTRGQQVTLRCSPKSGHDTVSWYQQALGQGPQFIFQYYEEEERQRGNFPDRFSGHQFPNYSSELNVNALLLGDSALYLCASSLLGPLMNTEAFFGQGTRLTVV.

This chain connects TRBV9 to TRBJ2-2, with no clear D. The ends were cut back, 3 bases at V and 6 bases at J, with 12 bases in the middle. CDR3 length: 14 residues. In germline, CDR1 is SGDLS, CDR2 YYNGEE. Here the CDR3 DNA reads TGTGCCAGCAGCGGAGCCTCCGCGGCCGGGGAGCTGTTTTTT. Its translation: CASSGASAAGELFF.

The CDR3 bases are TGCAGCGTTCCTCGGGACACCCAACTCGGCGAGCAGTACTTC. This gives the protein CSVPRDTQLGEQYF. This chain links TRBV29-1 with TRBJ2-7, with a tentative D call TRBD1 (6 bases). CDR3 size: 14 residues. The ends were cut back, 5 bases at V and 6 bases at J, with 20 bases in the middle. Looked up from germline, CDR1 is SQVTM and CDR2 is ANQGSEA.

The chain joins TRBV5-6 to TRBJ2-1; 9 bases map to TRBD2. CDR3 length: 17 residues. CDR1 and CDR2 from the germline V gene are SGHDT and YYEEEE. The trim removed 1 base at V and 3 bases at J, leaving 8 bases unmatched. CDR3 sequence reads: CASSLFKREVLYNEQFF. For the CDR3, the DNA is TGTGCCAGCAGCTTGTTTAAGCGGGAGGTCCTCTACAATGAGCAGTTCTTC. Combining the CDR3 with reference TRBV5-6 and TRBJ2-1 gives the whole variable domain DAGVTQSPTHLIKTRGQQVTLRCSPKSGHDTVSWYQQALGQGPQFIFQYYEEEERQRGNFPDRFSGHQFPNYSSELNVNALLLGDSALYLCASSLFKREVLYNEQFFGPGTRLTVL.